A single sample gave rise to the 7 T cell receptor beta chains below, sequenced in a study of OX40 agonist ivuxolimab in advanced cancers. Libraries were built with the immunoSEQ multiplex PCR assay. Sourced from immuneACCESS, this table was stored by TCRdb with only in-frame sequences that have V and J called. A share of the clones is absent; for the studies checked, an unresolved V gene accounts for under half, and the remainder has no known explanation. The table for this sample lists 75,000 to 100,000 clones; 70% to 90% of them were counted only once. In total, the top ten clones hold roughly 5% of the sample. Sequenced material: CD4+ or CD8+ T cells sorted from blood, taken in a trial of the OX40 agonist ivuxolimab. These receptors were obtained from an adult with an advanced solid tumor such as melanoma, head and neck, liver or kidney cancer.

V gene TRBV6-5 combines with J gene TRBJ2-1; no reliable D call. Germline CDR1 reads MNHEY; CDR2 reads SVGAGI. V lost 0 bases and J lost 4, with 13 bases in between. The CDR3 sequence is 16 residues long. The CDR3, as DNA: TGTGCCAGCAGTTACTCGCCCCCACCGGGTTACAATGAGCAGTTCTTC. Translated: CASSYSPPPGYNEQFF.

The V call is TRBV4-2, the J call TRBJ1-2; possible D gene TRBD1, 5 bases. Between the trimmed V and J ends, which lost 1 base and 1 base, there was a span of 13 bases. This CDR3 has 16 amino acids. From germline, CDR1 is LGHNA and CDR2 YNFKEQ. The CDR3 spells CASSQGPRQNNYGYTF. CDR3 coding DNA: TGTGCCAGCAGCCAAGGCCCCCGACAGAATAACTATGGCTACACCTTC.

This clone was found once. The rearrangement links TRBV19 to TRBJ1-2; 8 nucleotides match TRBD1. Germline V gene data show CDR1 as LNHDA and CDR2 as SQIVND (reference sequence). V lost 6 bases and J lost 2; bases outside the gene matches: 8. This CDR3 has 15 residues. The CDR3 DNA follows: TGTGCCAGTAGCCCCTTGACAGGGGAAAACTATGGCTACACCTTC. It encodes CASSPLTGENYGYTF.

This chain connects TRBV29-1 to TRBJ1-1; D is ambiguous. Germline-derived CDR1 and CDR2 are SQVTM and ANQGSEA. The CDR3 loop spans 13 amino acids. Trimming pared 6 bases from V and 3 bases from J, leaving 14 bases between. The CDR3 DNA is TGCAGCGTCCAACGGAGCGATTACACTGAAGCTTTCTTT. Translated: CSVQRSDYTEAFF.

V usage is TRBV15 and J usage is TRBJ2-7; TRBD2 agrees at 10 bases. The CDR3 is made up of 15 amino acids. The trim removed 3 bases at V and 6 bases at J, leaving 8 bases unmatched. Looked up from germline, CDR1 is LNHNV and CDR2 is YYDKDF (reference sequence). The CDR3 DNA sequence: TGTGCCACCAGCAGGACTAGCGGGCCTCAGGGCGAGCAGTACTTC. It encodes CATSRTSGPQGEQYF. Filled out from reference TRBV15 and TRBJ2-7, the complete variable domain reads DAMVIQNPRYQVTQFGKPVTLSCSQTLNHNVMYWYQQKSSQAPKLLFHYYDKDFNNEADTPDNFQSRRPNTSFCFLDIRSPGLGDTAMYLCATSRTSGPQGEQYFGPGTRLTVT.

The genes are TRBV9 and TRBJ1-5; D is possibly TRBD1 (6 bases). V was clipped by 4 bases and J by 3 bases, with 14 bases between them. Germline loops: CDR1 SGDLS, CDR2 YYNGEE. This CDR3 has 15 residues. DNA of the CDR3: TGTGCCAGCAGCCCAGGAGGGGGACACAATCAGCCCCAGCATTTT. It is translated as CASSPGGGHNQPQHF. Full variable domain (rest looked up from reference TRBV9 and TRBJ1-5): DSGVTQTPKHLITATGQRVTLRCSPRSGDLSVYWYQQSLDQGLQFLIQYYNGEERAKGNILERFSAQQFPDLHSELNLSSLELGDSALYFCASSPGGGHNQPQHFGDGTRLSIL.

Here the CDR3 reads CASSPRQTGLDTEAFF. The CDR3 region has the DNA TGTGCCAGCTCACCCCGGCAAACAGGGCTGGACACTGAAGCTTTCTTT. The chain is built from TRBV18 and TRBJ1-1; possibly TRBD1 for D (6 bases). Per the germline V gene, CDR1 is KGHSH and CDR2 is LQKENI. V dropped 3 bases and J dropped 3 bases, with 17 bases sitting between them. This CDR3 region has 16 residues.